The 29 T cell receptor beta chains presented below share a single source sample, sequenced in a study of cytomegalovirus exposure and HLA in healthy donors. PCR used 60 Vbeta primers and 13 Jbeta primers. Data came from immunoSEQ multiplex PCR; TCRdb stores just in-frame clones and leaves some out. The profile shows approximately 180,000 clones, approximately 84% of them singletons. What was sequenced was PBMCs. The source of these receptors is a girl aged 5-17 years in good health and CMV-seropositive.

The chain recombines TRBV5-1 with TRBJ2-7; 8 nucleotides match TRBD1. V dropped 3 bases and J dropped 2; count of bases not matched to a gene: 10. Per germline, CDR1 SGHRS and CDR2 YFSETQ. This CDR3 has 16 residues. CDR3 protein: CASSYSPGQGPYEQYF. CDR3 sequence (DNA): TGCGCCAGCAGCTACTCCCCAGGACAGGGCCCCTACGAGCAGTACTTC. Looking up the rest from reference TRBV5-1 and TRBJ2-7 gives the full variable domain: KAGVTQTPRYLIKTRGQQVTLSCSPISGHRSVSWYQQTPGQGLQFLFEYFSETQRNKGNFPGRFSGRQFSNSRSEMNVSTLELGDSALYLCASSYSPGQGPYEQYFGPGTRLTVT.

This clone was observed a single time. The gene calls are TRBV5-1 and TRBJ1-1; 10 nucleotides match TRBD1. The CDR3 has 13 residues. V was pared by 4 bases and J by 6 bases, with 3 bases of the junction left unmatched. The germline gives CDR1 SGHRS, CDR2 YFSETQ. CDR3 nucleotides: TGCGCCAGCAGCGGACAGGGGGAATCTGAAGCTTTCTTT. Encoded protein: CASSGQGESEAFF.

The rearrangement links TRBV7-9 to TRBJ1-5, with D perhaps matching TRBD1 (5 bases). The V and J ends lost 4 bases and 0 bases respectively, with 13 bases between them. This CDR3 is 16 amino acids long. In germline, CDR1 is SEHNR, CDR2 FQNEAQ (reference sequence). The CDR3 DNA reads TGTGCCAGCAGCTCATCAGACAGAAATAGCAATCAGCCCCAGCATTTT. It translates to CASSSSDRNSNQPQHF.

With respect to this clone: The identical CDR3 is also encoded by other nucleotide sequences in the sample. The J gene is TRBJ2-7, the V gene TRBV5-1, with 9 bases matching TRBD2. Germline CDR1 reads SGHRS; CDR2 reads YFSETQ. The V gene end was trimmed by 0 bases and the J gene end by 5 bases; junction bases not matched to a gene: 3. CDR3 length: 14 amino acids. The CDR3 protein is CASSLVVAGDEQYF. Written as DNA, the CDR3 is TGCGCCAGCAGCTTGGTAGTAGCGGGGGACGAGCAGTACTTC.

The chain couples TRBV11-3 to TRBJ1-1; D uncertain. CDR1 and CDR2 from the germline V gene are SGHNT and YENEEA. The CDR3 totals 15 residues. V lost 5 bases and J lost 1, with 14 bases in between. CDR3 bases: TGTGCCAGCAGCCGGCTAGGCAGCCCGAACACTGAAGCTTTCTTT. Its protein is CASSRLGSPNTEAFF.

This clone came up once. The chain has TRBV27 and TRBJ1-1, with D maybe TRBD1 (6 bases). The germline V and J ends were trimmed by 4 bases and 4 bases, with 19 bases remaining between them. The germline CDR1 and CDR2 sequences are MNHEY and SMNVEV (reference sequence). The CDR3 is 16 amino acids. The CDR3 loop is CASSYRDTIWGTEAFF. The CDR3 coding sequence is TGTGCCAGCAGTTACCGGGACACGATATGGGGCACTGAAGCTTTCTTT.

The chain joins TRBV9 to TRBJ1-2; D perhaps matches TRBD1 (6 bases). In germline, CDR1 is SGDLS, CDR2 YYNGEE. Trimming pared 0 bases from V and 8 bases from J, leaving 26 bases between. The CDR3 is 18 residues long. CDR3 region: CASSVGAEILYRAQGYTF. CDR3 nucleotide sequence: TGTGCCAGCAGCGTAGGTGCAGAAATCCTCTACAGGGCCCAAGGCTACACCTTC.

This clone was seen a handful of times. The chain recombines TRBV19 with TRBJ1-5, with 7 bases lining up with TRBD1. The CDR3 contains 15 residues. Trimming removed 5 bases from V and 3 bases from J; junction bases left unmatched: 7. Looked up from germline, CDR1 is LNHDA and CDR2 is SQIVND (reference sequence). CDR3 amino acids: CASSFLGQNNQPQHF. The CDR3 DNA is TGTGCCAGTAGTTTCTTGGGACAGAACAATCAGCCCCAGCATTTT. The full variable domain, with the rest looked up from reference TRBV19 and TRBJ1-5, is DGGITQSPKYLFRKEGQNVTLSCEQNLNHDAMYWYRQDPGQGLRLIYYSQIVNDFQKGDIAEGYSVSREKKESFPLTVTSAQKNPTAFYLCASSFLGQNNQPQHFGDGTRLSIL.

The chain joins TRBV19 to TRBJ1-5; D ambiguous. The CDR3 extends over 17 amino acids. Germline V gene lookup returns CDR1 LNHDA and CDR2 SQIVND (reference sequence). V lost 5 bases to trimming and J lost 2 bases, with 19 bases between them. The CDR3 region is CASSPYQEGLGNQPQHF. CDR3 DNA: TGTGCCAGTAGTCCCTATCAGGAGGGTTTGGGCAATCAGCCCCAGCATTTT.

This rearrangement joins TRBV7-9 to TRBJ1-5; TRBD1 matches 10 bases. Germline V gene sequence: CDR1 SEHNR, CDR2 FQNEAQ (reference sequence). The CDR3 spans 16 residues. Losses at the gene ends were 4 bases for V and 7 bases for J; bases not matched to a gene: 10. The chain's CDR3 is CASSSGTGASRQPQHF. The CDR3 bases are TGTGCCAGCAGCTCCGGGACAGGGGCCTCTAGGCAGCCCCAGCATTTT.

The V call is TRBV19, the J call TRBJ1-4; possible D gene TRBD1, 5 bases. Germline CDR1 and CDR2: LNHDA and SQIVND (reference sequence). The V end was cut by 3 bases, the J end by 0 bases, with 8 bases between. CDR3 size: 15 residues. This CDR3 reads CASSILGPTNEKLFF. CDR3 DNA: TGTGCCAGTAGTATTCTGGGGCCAACTAATGAAAAACTGTTTTTT.

The chain couples TRBV5-1 to TRBJ2-3, with 7 bases aligning to TRBD1. The CDR3 totals 15 residues. Germline trimming cut 1 base from V and 2 bases from J; bases unmatched to any gene: 4. Germline assignment: CDR1 SGHRS and CDR2 YFSETQ. CDR3 nucleotides: TGCGCCAGCAGCTTGAGGGGACAGAACACAGATACGCAGTATTTT. Residues: CASSLRGQNTDTQYF. Looking up the rest from reference TRBV5-1 and TRBJ2-3 gives the full variable domain: KAGVTQTPRYLIKTRGQQVTLSCSPISGHRSVSWYQQTPGQGLQFLFEYFSETQRNKGNFPGRFSGRQFSNSRSEMNVSTLELGDSALYLCASSLRGQNTDTQYFGPGTRLTVL.

V gene TRBV11-2 combines with J gene TRBJ1-2; D is unresolved. The CDR3 sequence is 15 residues long. Germline CDR1 and CDR2: SGHAT and FQNNGV. V was shortened by 3 bases and J by 3 bases, with 14 bases between the two germline ends. CDR3 loop: CASSLRRSGYYGYTF. CDR3 coding DNA: TGTGCCAGCAGCTTGCGAAGATCCGGGTACTATGGCTACACCTTC.

The genes are TRBV29-1 and TRBJ2-1; 10 positions match TRBD1. Germline assignment: CDR1 SQVTM and CDR2 ANQGSEA. This CDR3 comprises 15 residues. After removal of 0 bases from V and 4 bases from J, the junction contained 3 bases not matched to a gene. The CDR3 here is CSVEDQGQGYNEQFF. The DNA of the CDR3 is TGCAGCGTTGAAGATCAGGGACAGGGGTACAATGAGCAGTTCTTC.

The chain combines TRBV9 with TRBJ2-2, with TRBD2 matching 12 bases. The V and J ends lost 7 bases and 3 bases, in that order; junction bases with no gene match: 4. The CDR3 length is 15 residues. Germline CDR1 reads SGDLS; CDR2 reads YYNGEE. CDR3 sequence: CASGRLAGDTGELFF. In DNA form, the CDR3 reads TGTGCCAGCGGCCGACTAGCGGGGGACACCGGGGAGCTGTTTTTT.

This chain joins TRBV30 and TRBJ1-2; 8 positions agree with TRBD1. CDR3 length: 13 amino acids. The germline gives CDR1 GTSNPN, CDR2 SVGIG (reference sequence). The J segment lost 4 bases and the V segment lost 2 bases, leaving 3 bases of the junction unmatched. This CDR3 is CAWSPGTGYGYTF. The DNA of the CDR3 is TGTGCCTGGAGTCCCGGGACAGGCTATGGCTACACCTTC.

This clone turned up a few times. The CDR3, as DNA: TGTGCCAGCAGCTTGATGGCGGGGGGGCCCGGGGAGCTGTTTTTT. Protein product: CASSLMAGGPGELFF. This chain uses TRBV11-2 with TRBJ2-2, with 9 positions matching TRBD2. This CDR3 comprises 15 residues. V lost 3 bases and J lost 6; bases outside the gene matches: 5. Germline V CDR1 and CDR2: SGHAT, FQNNGV.

In this sample, this clone turned up a few times. This rearrangement joins TRBV27 to TRBJ1-2; D possibly corresponds to TRBD1 (5 bases). This CDR3 is built from 16 residues. V lost 5 bases to trimming and J lost 2 bases, with 18 bases between them. Germline V gene data show CDR1 as MNHEY and CDR2 as SMNVEV (reference sequence). The CDR3 DNA reads as TGTGCCAGCAGTGAGCACCCCCAGGGAGGCAACTATGGCTACACCTTC. Encoded protein: CASSEHPQGGNYGYTF.

The rearrangement uses TRBV14 and TRBJ2-7, with 8 bases lining up with TRBD1. Unmatched junction bases numbered 5, after V lost 4 bases and J lost 0 bases. Germline lookup yields CDR1 SGHDN and CDR2 FVKESK. The CDR3 has 15 residues. CDR3 in amino acids: CASSRGTGSSYEQYF. CDR3 nucleotide sequence: TGTGCCAGCAGCCGTGGGACAGGCAGCTCCTACGAGCAGTACTTC.

The chain couples TRBV5-6 to TRBJ2-5; D unresolved. The CDR3 length is 13 residues. V lost 2 bases, J lost 2 bases, and 7 bases lay in between. Germline-derived CDR1 and CDR2 are SGHDT and YYEEEE. The CDR3 nucleotides read TGTGCCAGCAGCTTTCCCCCGCAAGAGACCCAGTACTTC. Translating it yields CASSFPPQETQYF.

The chain joins TRBV5-4 to TRBJ2-5; perhaps TRBD2 as D (6 bases). Germline V CDR1 and CDR2: SGHNT, YYREEE (reference sequence). With 4 bases removed from V and 5 bases from J, the gap between germline ends came to 9 bases. The CDR3 loop spans 12 amino acids. CDR3 sequence: CASSPGGETQYF. The CDR3 coding sequence is TGTGCCAGCAGCCCTGGAGGGGAGACCCAGTACTTC.

This sequence joins TRBV30 and TRBJ2-7; unclear D gene. The CDR3 loop spans 13 amino acids. The germline V and J ends were trimmed by 2 bases and 5 bases, with 13 bases remaining between them. Germline assignment: CDR1 GTSNPN and CDR2 SVGIG (reference sequence). In DNA form, the CDR3 reads TGTGCCTGGAGTCCTACCCCATACCACGAGCAGTACTTC. Translating it yields CAWSPTPYHEQYF.

The rearrangement uses TRBV4-1 and TRBJ2-5; TRBD2 matches 15 bases. CDR3 length: 16 amino acids. The J segment lost 5 bases and the V segment lost 4 bases, leaving 5 bases of the junction unmatched. In germline, CDR1 is MGHRA, CDR2 YSYEKL. The CDR3 spells CASSLGTSGGRETQYF. CDR3 DNA sequence: TGCGCCAGCAGCCTTGGGACTAGCGGGGGGCGGGAGACCCAGTACTTC.

The rearrangement links TRBV13 to TRBJ2-7; D gene ambiguous. CDR1 and CDR2 (germline): PRHDT, FYEKMQ (reference sequence). The CDR3 contains 13 residues. Trimming removed 5 bases from V and 6 bases from J, with 14 bases in between. CDR3 bases: TGTGCCAGCAGCCTCGGTACGCGCCCCGAGCAGTACTTC. Amino acid sequence: CASSLGTRPEQYF.

In this sample, this clone turned up a few times. This rearrangement joins TRBV29-1 to TRBJ1-2; D is undetermined. There are 11 residues in the CDR3. Germline loops: CDR1 SQVTM, CDR2 ANQGSEA. V was cut by 4 bases and J by 7 bases, with 10 bases left in between. CDR3 DNA sequence: TGCAGCGTTGGATCAGGCAGTGGCTACACCTTC. Its protein product is CSVGSGSGYTF. The variable domain in full, completed from reference TRBV29-1 and TRBJ1-2, reads SAVISQKPSRDICQRGTSLTIQCQVDSQVTMMFWYRQQPGQSLTLIATANQGSEATYESGFVIDKFPISRPNLTFSTLTVSNMSPEDSSIYLCSVGSGSGYTFGSGTRLTVV.

The V and J genes are TRBV28 and TRBJ2-7, with D perhaps TRBD1 (6 bases). Trimming cost V 0 bases and J 2 bases, with 8 bases left between them. The CDR3 is 14 amino acids. CDR1 is MDHEN and CDR2 is SYDVKM in the germline V gene. In DNA form, the CDR3 reads TGTGCCAGCAGTTTATGGGACAGTACCTACGAGCAGTACTTC. It translates to CASSLWDSTYEQYF.

The J gene is TRBJ2-5, the V gene TRBV7-2; D may be TRBD1 (5 bases). This CDR3 is 14 amino acids long. Trimming pared 5 bases from V and 5 bases from J, leaving 15 bases between. CDR1 SGHTA and CDR2 FQGNSA come from the germline V gene. CDR3 DNA: TGTGCCAGCAGCCAAGACGCAGGGCGGGAGACCCAGTACTTC. Its protein is CASSQDAGRETQYF. Complete variable domain (other parts from reference TRBV7-2 and TRBJ2-5): GAGVSQSPSNKVTEKGKDVELRCDPISGHTALYWYRQSLGQGLEFLIYFQGNSAPDKSGLPSDRFSAERTGGSVSTLTIQRTQQEDSAVYLCASSQDAGRETQYFGPGTRLLVL.

The rearrangement joins TRBV5-1 to TRBJ1-3; D is undetermined. Germline CDR1 SGHRS, CDR2 YFSETQ. This CDR3 comprises 18 residues. V shed 1 base and J shed 0 bases, with 17 bases lying between them. CDR3 residues: CASSLLEIAMPSGNTIYF. The CDR3 nucleotides read TGCGCCAGCAGCTTGTTAGAGATTGCAATGCCCTCTGGAAACACCATATATTTT.

This clone was counted between two and nine times. The rearrangement links TRBV14 to TRBJ1-2; TRBD1 agrees at 8 bases. From germline, CDR1 is SGHDN and CDR2 FVKESK. The V segment lost 4 bases and the J segment 4 bases; nucleotides outside the gene matches: 8. The CDR3 sequence is 15 residues long. CDR3 protein: CASSRTGSFSYGYTF. CDR3 bases: TGTGCCAGCAGCCGGACAGGGTCCTTTTCCTATGGCTACACCTTC.